This TCR beta chain was sequenced in a study of CD4 T cells in relation to SARS-CoV-2 and coronaviruses. Study-wide points: No donor gave both pre-pandemic and post-infection samples. In around 63% of donors, memory CD4+ clonotypes crossrecognized SARS-CoV-2 and at least one common cold coronavirus spike. Crossreactivity was assessed only for spike protein, not other viral proteins. SARS-CoV-2-driven expansion was significantly weaker in crossreactive than monoreactive clones.

Clones were read by immunoSEQ multiplex PCR, and TCRdb kept only the in-frame ones, dropping some. The data hold about 59,000 clones, with roughly 90% observed a single time. Notes on this clone: Its target is unknown.

V lost 4 bases, J lost 4 bases, and 7 bases lay in between. The germline V gene encodes CDR1 LGHNA and CDR2 YNFKEQ. The CDR3 sequence is 12 residues long. CD4+ T cells from unexposed donors were obtained before the COVID-19 pandemic (2011-2018). This TCR derives from a human donor in good health. The chain carries TRBV4-2 and TRBJ2-5, with unresolved D. The sample was memory CD4+ T cells from PBMCs. The CDR3 here is CASSRTGETQYF. The CDR3 coding sequence is TGTGCCAGCAGCCGAACCGGAGAGACCCAGTACTTC.